A single sample gave rise to the 29 T cell receptor beta chains below, sequenced in a study of identifying expanded T cells in peripheral blood. Profiling relied on immunoSEQ multiplex PCR, and the TCRdb table lists in-frame clones only, not all of them. The sample includes some 95,000 clones, 70% to 90% seen only once; the top ten take less than 6%. The sample comprised blood. These receptors were obtained from a person between 18 and 69 years old in good health.

The chain has TRBV12-2 and TRBJ1-3. TRBV12-2 is given as a pseudogene. The CDR3 is 11 amino acids. CDR3 nucleotides: TGTGCAAGTCGCTATGGAAACACCATATATTTT. Its protein is CASRYGNTIYF.

The rearrangement uses TRBV27 and TRBJ2-2, with TRBD2 matching over 8 bases. V gave up 4 bases and J gave up 6 bases; unmatched junction bases: 10. This CDR3 comprises 16 residues. Germline CDR1 is MNHEY and CDR2 is SMNVEV (reference sequence). In DNA form, the CDR3 reads TGTGCCAGCAGTTCAGGACTAGCTTGGTACCCCGGGGAGCTGTTTTTT. Its protein product is CASSSGLAWYPGELFF.

In this sample, this clone turned up once. The chain couples TRBV7-8 to TRBJ2-3; 13 bases fit TRBD2. From germline, CDR1 is SGHVS and CDR2 FQNEAQ. J gave up 4 bases and V 2 bases, and 9 bases lay outside the gene matches. This CDR3 spans 18 amino acids. CDR3 bases: TGTGCCAGCAGCTTAATGGGGACTAGCGGGGTACGCGCAGATACGCAGTATTTT. It is translated as CASSLMGTSGVRADTQYF.

This clone showed up just once. The rearrangement joins TRBV5-1 to TRBJ2-7, with no clear D. This CDR3 region has 14 residues. Between the trimmed V and J ends, which lost 7 bases and 6 bases, there was a span of 20 bases. Germline lookup yields CDR1 SGHRS and CDR2 YFSETQ. CDR3 region: CASARASPDGEQYF. Here the CDR3 DNA reads TGCGCCAGCGCCCGGGCCAGCCCGGACGGCGAGCAGTACTTC.

The chain employs TRBV7-6 and TRBJ1-1, with D tentatively TRBD1 (5 bases). Germline-derived CDR1 and CDR2 are SGHVS and FNYEAQ. This CDR3 region has 15 residues. Trimming pared 5 bases from V and 1 base from J, leaving 14 bases between. CDR3: CASSEEPRGNTEAFF. DNA for the CDR3: TGTGCCAGCAGCGAGGAACCGAGGGGGAACACTGAAGCTTTCTTT.

This chain links TRBV30 with TRBJ1-2; no reliable D call. The CDR3 extends over 11 amino acids. Germline V gives CDR1 GTSNPN, CDR2 SVGIG (reference sequence). Deletions cut 2 bases from V and 8 bases from J, with 9 bases between. The CDR3 reads CAWSIQKGYTF. The CDR3 DNA sequence: TGTGCCTGGAGTATCCAGAAGGGCTACACCTTC.

The CDR3 region has the DNA TGTGCCAGCAGCCCCAGCCCGACAGGGAACACTGAAGCTTTCTTT. Translating gives CASSPSPTGNTEAFF. The chain has TRBV7-2 and TRBJ1-1, with D possibly being TRBD1 (6 bases). CDR1 and CDR2 (germline): SGHTA, FQGNSA. Deletions cut 5 bases from V and 1 base from J, with 14 bases between. The CDR3 totals 15 residues.

V usage is TRBV12-5 and J usage is TRBJ2-1, with TRBD2 matching 7 bases. Germline CDR1 and CDR2: LGHNT and FRNRAP. V was clipped by 2 bases and J by 0 bases; unmatched bases: 19. This CDR3 spans 21 amino acids. The CDR3 DNA reads TGTGCTAGTGGTTTGACTTCGTGGATGGCTAGCGGACGGAGCTCCTACAATGAGCAGTTCTTC. It codes for CASGLTSWMASGRSSYNEQFF.

Note on this clone: Germline is not matched at one junction end, which may reflect a read error. The rearrangement uses TRBV28 and TRBJ2-3; TRBD2 aligns across 12 bases. CDR1 and CDR2 from the germline V gene are MDHEN and SYDVKM. The CDR3 is 17 amino acids. Here the CDR3 DNA reads TGTGCCCGCAGTTTAAGGGGGGGACTAGCGGGTGGGGATACGCAGTATTTT. Protein: CARSLRGGLAGGDTQYF.

The chain couples TRBV7-2 to TRBJ2-2, with 8 bases identical to TRBD2. Germline lookup yields CDR1 SGHTA and CDR2 FQGNSA. CDR3 length: 15 residues. The ends lost 4 bases at V and 7 bases at J; junction bases unmatched: 8. The CDR3 DNA sequence: TGTGCCAGCAGCTCGTGGACTAGCAGTAACGGGGAGCTGTTTTTT. It specifies CASSSWTSSNGELFF.

The rearrangement uses TRBV11-3 and TRBJ1-2; D possibly corresponds to TRBD1 (6 bases). Germline loops: CDR1 SGHNT, CDR2 YENEEA. The CDR3 has 17 amino acids. V was clipped by 5 bases and J by 0 bases, with 19 bases between them. The CDR3 protein is CASSLPETGLTNYGYTF. The CDR3 DNA reads as TGTGCCAGCAGCCTACCAGAGACAGGCCTGACTAACTATGGCTACACCTTC.

The chain combines TRBV30 with TRBJ2-2, with D unresolved. This CDR3 has 14 amino acids. Between the trimmed V and J ends, which lost 5 bases and 2 bases, there was a span of 12 bases. Per germline, CDR1 GTSNPN and CDR2 SVGIG (reference sequence). Here the CDR3 reads CAWPGPRNTGELFF. The CDR3 DNA sequence: TGTGCCTGGCCGGGTCCTAGAAACACCGGGGAGCTGTTTTTT. Complete variable domain (other parts from reference TRBV30 and TRBJ2-2): SQTIHQWPATLVQPVGSPLSLECTVEGTSNPNLYWYRQAAGRGLQLLFYSVGIGQISSEVPQNLSASRPQDRQFILSSKKLLLSDSGFYLCAWPGPRNTGELFFGEGSRLTVL.

The chain recombines TRBV27 with TRBJ1-5, with D hard to call. Germline values: CDR1 MNHEY, CDR2 SMNVEV (reference sequence). CDR3 length: 13 amino acids. Trimming pared 5 bases from V and 5 bases from J, leaving 10 bases between. The CDR3, as DNA: TGTGCCAGCAGTCCCGGGCCCTATCAGCCCCAGCATTTT. Its translation is CASSPGPYQPQHF.

This chain connects TRBV4-3 to TRBJ2-6; 7 bases match TRBD2. From germline, CDR1 is LGHNA and CDR2 YSLEER. CDR3 size: 18 residues. J gave up 0 bases and V 6 bases, and 11 bases lay outside the gene matches. This chain's CDR3 is CASRGGSRGNSGANVLTF. CDR3 sequence (DNA): TGCGCCAGCAGGGGGGGGTCTCGGGGAAACTCTGGGGCCAACGTCCTGACTTTC.

This clone was detected once. The chain joins TRBV6-6 to TRBJ1-2; D gene ambiguous. CDR3 size: 13 residues. Germline CDR1 and CDR2: MNHNY and SVGAGI (reference sequence). V dropped 5 bases and J dropped 4 bases, with 11 bases sitting between them. CDR3 in amino acids: CASSTDGSYGYTF. The CDR3 region has the DNA TGTGCCAGCAGTACAGACGGAAGCTATGGCTACACCTTC.

The CDR3: CASSVEGTGLGEQYF. CDR3 nucleotide sequence: TGTGCCAGCAGCGTAGAGGGGACAGGGCTTGGCGAGCAGTACTTC. This chain uses TRBV9 with TRBJ2-7, with 9 bases identical to TRBD1. This CDR3 comprises 15 residues. Trimming cost V 0 bases and J 6 bases; bases outside gene matches: 7. CDR1 SGDLS and CDR2 YYNGEE come from the germline V gene.

This clone was observed a single time. The chain carries TRBV7-7 and TRBJ2-3; D is unclear. Deletions cut 2 bases from V and 3 bases from J, with 12 bases between. The CDR3 spans 15 residues. Germline V lookup: CDR1 SSHAT, CDR2 FNYEAQ (reference sequence). The DNA of the CDR3 is TGTGCCAGCAGCTTATCTGGGGTTGAGACAGATACGCAGTATTTT. Protein product: CASSLSGVETDTQYF.

The rearrangement joins TRBV9 to TRBJ2-4; D assignment may be TRBD1 or TRBD2 (5 bases each). With 0 bases removed from V and 4 bases from J, the gap between germline ends came to 11 bases. Germline V gene sequence: CDR1 SGDLS, CDR2 YYNGEE. The CDR3 extends over 15 amino acids. This CDR3 is CASSVAGTGKNIQYF. The CDR3 region has the DNA TGTGCCAGCAGCGTAGCTGGGACGGGGAAAAACATTCAGTACTTC.

V usage is TRBV30 and J usage is TRBJ2-6, with TRBD1 matching 7 bases. The CDR3 has 17 amino acids. Losses at the gene ends were 1 base for V and 3 bases for J; bases not matched to a gene: 9. Per germline, CDR1 GTSNPN and CDR2 SVGIG (reference sequence). CDR3 sequence reads: CAWSGGHRGDGANVLTF. The CDR3 DNA reads TGTGCCTGGAGTGGGGGGCACAGGGGAGATGGGGCCAACGTCCTGACTTTC.

This clone was counted a single time. The chain combines TRBV9 with TRBJ2-2; 12 bases fit TRBD2. In germline, CDR1 is SGDLS, CDR2 YYNGEE. The V segment lost 0 bases and the J segment 2 bases; nucleotides outside the gene matches: 8. The CDR3 sequence is 19 residues long. CDR3 amino acids: CASSVETSGGTANTGELFF. In DNA form, the CDR3 reads TGTGCCAGCAGCGTAGAAACTAGCGGGGGGACCGCTAACACCGGGGAGCTGTTTTTT.

This sequence joins TRBV20-1 and TRBJ2-4; no clear D gene. V lost 4 bases, J lost 4 bases, and 5 bases lay in between. The CDR3 is made up of 11 amino acids. CDR1 is DFQATT, CDR2 SNEGSKA, per germline (reference sequence). The CDR3 loop reads CSATEKNIQYF. The CDR3 nucleotides read TGCAGTGCTACCGAAAAAAACATTCAGTACTTC.

V and J are TRBV6-5 and TRBJ2-2; D not certain. V lost 1 base and J 1 base, leaving 1 base between the germline ends. Germline V lookup: CDR1 MNHEY, CDR2 SVGAGI. This CDR3 region has 13 residues. CDR3 nucleotides: TGTGCCAGCAGTTACTGGAACACCGGGGAGCTGTTTTTT. It translates to CASSYWNTGELFF.

This clone was observed a few times. The chain carries TRBV14 and TRBJ1-3, with D hard to call. The CDR3 length is 13 residues. Germline CDR1 reads SGHDN; CDR2 reads FVKESK. Trimming left V 5 bases short and J 2 bases short, with 7 bases between. CDR3 sequence reads: CASSRYAGNTIYF. In DNA, the CDR3 is TGTGCCAGCAGCAGGTATGCTGGAAACACCATATATTTT.

CDR3 loop: CASTFQEDTEAFF. The CDR3 region has the DNA TGTGCCAGCACCTTCCAGGAGGACACTGAAGCTTTCTTT. This chain links TRBV2 with TRBJ1-1, with D uncertain. Germline assignment: CDR1 SNHLY and CDR2 FYNNEI. The CDR3 is 13 amino acids. The V and J ends lost 7 bases and 3 bases respectively, with 12 bases between them.

CDR3 coding DNA: TGTGCCAGCTCACCGAAGGTGGGTGGCACTGAAGCTTTCTTT. Residues: CASSPKVGGTEAFF. This rearrangement joins TRBV18 to TRBJ1-1; no firm D call. V dropped 3 bases and J dropped 4 bases, with 12 bases sitting between them. Per the germline V gene, CDR1 is KGHSH and CDR2 is LQKENI. The CDR3 is 14 residues long.

V is TRBV16 and J is TRBJ2-1, with D unresolved. Germline assignment: CDR1 KGHSY and CDR2 FQNENV. Trimming stripped 0 bases from V and 10 bases from J, with 4 bases between. The CDR3 has 11 amino acids. The CDR3 region has the DNA TGTGCCAGCAGCCAATCGGGGGAGCAGTTCTTC. It codes for CASSQSGEQFF.

The chain has TRBV25-1 and TRBJ2-1; D unresolved. Germline V lookup: CDR1 MGHDK, CDR2 SYGVNS. The CDR3 covers 15 residues. Trimming cost V 3 bases and J 0 bases, with 9 bases left between them. The CDR3 sequence is CASSEGWNSYNEQFF. The CDR3 DNA reads TGTGCCAGCAGTGAGGGATGGAACTCCTACAATGAGCAGTTCTTC.

The sample holds one count of this clone. The gene calls are TRBV7-2 and TRBJ1-2; D call uncertain. Trimming left V 5 bases short and J 2 bases short, with 15 bases between. This CDR3 contains 15 residues. CDR1 SGHTA and CDR2 FQGNSA come from the germline V gene. The CDR3: CASSPRVAGNYGYTF. In DNA form, the CDR3 reads TGTGCCAGCAGCCCTAGGGTAGCAGGAAACTATGGCTACACCTTC. Full variable domain (remainder filled in from reference TRBV7-2 and TRBJ1-2): GAGVSQSPSNKVTEKGKDVELRCDPISGHTALYWYRQSLGQGLEFLIYFQGNSAPDKSGLPSDRFSAERTGGSVSTLTIQRTQQEDSAVYLCASSPRVAGNYGYTFGSGTRLTVV.

CDR3 sequence (DNA): TGTGCCAGCAGTGCACAGGGTACGAACACTGAAGCTTTCTTT. Its translation: CASSAQGTNTEAFF. The chain joins TRBV6-4 to TRBJ1-1, with D perhaps TRBD1 (6 bases). From germline, CDR1 is MRHNA and CDR2 SNTAGT. Trimming pared 4 bases from V and 1 base from J, leaving 10 bases between. This CDR3 contains 14 residues.